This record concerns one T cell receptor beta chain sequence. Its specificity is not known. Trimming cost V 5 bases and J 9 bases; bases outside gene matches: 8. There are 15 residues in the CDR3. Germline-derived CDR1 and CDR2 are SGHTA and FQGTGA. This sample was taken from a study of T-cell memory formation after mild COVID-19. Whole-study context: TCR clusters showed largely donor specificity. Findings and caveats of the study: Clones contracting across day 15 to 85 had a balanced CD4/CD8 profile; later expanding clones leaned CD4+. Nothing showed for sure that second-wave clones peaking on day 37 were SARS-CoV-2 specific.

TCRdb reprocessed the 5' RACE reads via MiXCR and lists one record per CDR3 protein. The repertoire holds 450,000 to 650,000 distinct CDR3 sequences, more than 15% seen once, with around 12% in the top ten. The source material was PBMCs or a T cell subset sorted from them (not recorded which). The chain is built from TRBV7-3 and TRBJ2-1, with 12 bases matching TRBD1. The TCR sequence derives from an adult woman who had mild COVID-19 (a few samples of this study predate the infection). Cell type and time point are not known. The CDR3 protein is CASSRAGTGGGEQFF. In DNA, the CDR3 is TGTGCCAGCAGCCGAGCCGGGACAGGGGGCGGTGAGCAGTTCTTC.